These 10 T cell receptor beta chains were sequenced from one sample in a study of blood T cell repertoires in COVID-19. Produced via immunoSEQ multiplex PCR; TCRdb's table is partial and in-frame only. This table holds 180,000 or so clones, 81% found once. Sequencing used peripheral blood. These receptors originate from a woman aged 40 to 49 with COVID-19, enrolled during active disease.

The V gene is TRBV13, the J gene TRBJ2-5; 7 bases map to TRBD1. The germline CDR1 and CDR2 sequences are PRHDT and FYEKMQ (reference sequence). The junction had 6 bases not matched to a gene; V was cut back by 3 bases and J by 5 bases. The CDR3 contains 14 residues. The CDR3 loop reads CASSLRVRGETQYF. The CDR3 DNA follows: TGTGCCAGCAGCTTGCGGGTCAGGGGGGAGACCCAGTACTTC.

The chain is built from TRBV20-1 and TRBJ2-3, with D unclear. Deletions cut 2 bases from V and 6 bases from J, with 6 bases between. This CDR3 spans 11 amino acids. From germline, CDR1 is DFQATT and CDR2 SNEGSKA (reference sequence). The CDR3 region is CSARFGDTQYF. The CDR3 DNA is TGCAGTGCTAGATTTGGCGATACGCAGTATTTT.

The rearrangement links TRBV30 to TRBJ1-5, with D maybe TRBD1 (5 bases). V lost 2 bases and J lost 0, with 11 bases in between. CDR3 size: 15 residues. Germline CDR1 is GTSNPN and CDR2 is SVGIG (reference sequence). CDR3 sequence: CAWSQGQYSNQPQHF. CDR3 DNA: TGTGCCTGGAGTCAGGGCCAGTATAGCAATCAGCCCCAGCATTTT.

This clone was detected only a few times. The J gene is TRBJ1-4, the V gene TRBV4-1, with TRBD1 as a possible D gene (5 bases). Germline values: CDR1 MGHRA, CDR2 YSYEKL. This CDR3 has 16 residues. Between the trimmed V and J ends, which lost 3 bases and 8 bases, there was a span of 19 bases. The CDR3 DNA sequence: TGCGCCAGCAGCCACCCAGGTTCGGGGGTAGACGAAAAACTGTTTTTT. As protein: CASSHPGSGVDEKLFF.

The chain carries TRBV10-1 and TRBJ2-7; maybe TRBD1 (6 bases). Trimming pared 6 bases from V and 5 bases from J, leaving 11 bases between. This CDR3 has 12 residues. Germline CDR1 reads WNHNN; CDR2 reads SYGVQD (reference sequence). The CDR3 nucleotides read TGCGCCAGCAGGGTTACAGGGCACGAGCAGTACTTC. It specifies CASRVTGHEQYF.

This clone was picked up one time. The chain carries TRBV19 and TRBJ2-3, with 10 bases that match TRBD1. In germline, CDR1 is LNHDA, CDR2 SQIVND (reference sequence). The CDR3 is 15 amino acids. After removal of 6 bases from V and 2 bases from J, the junction contained 5 bases not matched to a gene. CDR3 in DNA: TGTGCCAGTAGCAGAGGGACAGGGGCCACAGATACGCAGTATTTT. It yields the protein CASSRGTGATDTQYF.

This clone appeared many times. The chain combines TRBV7-3 with TRBJ1-2, with TRBD1 matching over 8 bases. V gave up 2 bases and J gave up 4 bases; unmatched junction bases: 6. Germline lookup yields CDR1 SGHTA and CDR2 FQGTGA. This CDR3 region has 15 residues. In nucleotides, the CDR3 is TGTGCCAGCAGCTTACCGGACAGGGTGAGCTATGGCTACACCTTC. Translation gives CASSLPDRVSYGYTF.

This chain uses TRBV6-6 with TRBJ1-2, with TRBD1 as a possible D gene (5 bases). CDR3 length: 12 residues. Germline V CDR1 and CDR2: MNHNY, SVGAGI (reference sequence). The ends were cut back, 7 bases at V and 5 bases at J, with 11 bases in the middle. The CDR3 is CASTDRLYGYTF. The CDR3 region has the DNA TGTGCCAGCACCGACAGATTGTATGGCTACACCTTC.

The chain joins TRBV7-6 to TRBJ2-3, with 11 bases matching TRBD2. The germline V gene encodes CDR1 SGHVS and CDR2 FNYEAQ. V dropped 3 bases and J dropped 7; count of bases not matched to a gene: 9. This CDR3 contains 16 residues. The DNA for the CDR3 is TGTGCCAGCAGCTTCGTGGCTAGCGGGAGGCCCCATACGCAGTATTTT. Its translation is CASSFVASGRPHTQYF.

The J gene is TRBJ1-4, the V gene TRBV27, with no clear D. The CDR3 covers 15 residues. CDR1 and CDR2 from the germline V gene are MNHEY and SMNVEV (reference sequence). V was trimmed by 9 bases and J by 6 bases, leaving 20 bases between them. This chain's CDR3 is CASNPIGEPHEKLFF. In DNA form, the CDR3 reads TGTGCCAGTAACCCTATTGGGGAGCCCCATGAAAAACTGTTTTTT.